This T cell receptor beta chain appears in the sequencing data of a study of blood T cell repertoires in COVID-19. In the source study's methods: Amplified reference gene primers provided the basis for estimating nucleated cell counts. Repertoires were generated with immunoSEQ multiplex PCR, while TCRdb's copy carries only in-frame clones and drops some. From that table come the V and J calls and clone size; the DNA was used to work out D and trimming. The sample holds around 120,000 clones; about four fifths are singletons and the top ten take about a tenth. Trimming cost V 2 bases and J 2 bases, with 12 bases left between them. The CDR3 covers 15 residues.

Specimen: peripheral blood. The chain employs TRBV23-1 and TRBJ1-1, with D possibly being TRBD1 (6 bases). TRBV23-1 is an ORF for which the function is uncertain. This TCR came from a man aged 40-49 years with active or convalescent COVID-19. The CDR3 loop reads CASSQQGTPNTEAFF. The CDR3 bases are TGCGCCAGCAGTCAACAGGGGACACCAAACACTGAAGCTTTCTTT.